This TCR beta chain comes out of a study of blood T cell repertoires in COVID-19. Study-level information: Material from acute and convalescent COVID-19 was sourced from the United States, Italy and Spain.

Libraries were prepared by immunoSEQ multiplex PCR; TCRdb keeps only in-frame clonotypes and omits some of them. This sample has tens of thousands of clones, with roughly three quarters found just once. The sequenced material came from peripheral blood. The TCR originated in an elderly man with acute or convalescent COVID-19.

CDR3 in DNA: TGTGCCAGCAGCTCCAGGACTAGCGGGTACAATGAGCAGTTCTTC. This sequence encodes CASSSRTSGYNEQFF. The V and J genes are TRBV7-3 and TRBJ2-1; 11 nucleotides line up with TRBD2. The CDR3 extends over 15 amino acids. After removal of 4 bases from V and 4 bases from J, the junction contained 3 bases not matched to a gene. Germline lookup yields CDR1 SGHTA and CDR2 FQGTGA.